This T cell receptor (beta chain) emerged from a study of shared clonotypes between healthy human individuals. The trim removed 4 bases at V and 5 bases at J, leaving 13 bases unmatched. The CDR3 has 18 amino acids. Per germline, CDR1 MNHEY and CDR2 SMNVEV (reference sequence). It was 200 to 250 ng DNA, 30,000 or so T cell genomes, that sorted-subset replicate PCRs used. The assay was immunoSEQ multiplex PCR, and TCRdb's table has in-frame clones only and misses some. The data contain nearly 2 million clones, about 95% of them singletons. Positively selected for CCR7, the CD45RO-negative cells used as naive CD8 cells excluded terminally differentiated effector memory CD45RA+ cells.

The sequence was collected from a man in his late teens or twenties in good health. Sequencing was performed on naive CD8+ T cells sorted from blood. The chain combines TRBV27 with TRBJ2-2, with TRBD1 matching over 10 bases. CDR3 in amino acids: CASSSSPWTGGGTGELFF. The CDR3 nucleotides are TGTGCCAGCAGTTCCTCGCCCTGGACAGGGGGAGGGACCGGGGAGCTGTTTTTT.